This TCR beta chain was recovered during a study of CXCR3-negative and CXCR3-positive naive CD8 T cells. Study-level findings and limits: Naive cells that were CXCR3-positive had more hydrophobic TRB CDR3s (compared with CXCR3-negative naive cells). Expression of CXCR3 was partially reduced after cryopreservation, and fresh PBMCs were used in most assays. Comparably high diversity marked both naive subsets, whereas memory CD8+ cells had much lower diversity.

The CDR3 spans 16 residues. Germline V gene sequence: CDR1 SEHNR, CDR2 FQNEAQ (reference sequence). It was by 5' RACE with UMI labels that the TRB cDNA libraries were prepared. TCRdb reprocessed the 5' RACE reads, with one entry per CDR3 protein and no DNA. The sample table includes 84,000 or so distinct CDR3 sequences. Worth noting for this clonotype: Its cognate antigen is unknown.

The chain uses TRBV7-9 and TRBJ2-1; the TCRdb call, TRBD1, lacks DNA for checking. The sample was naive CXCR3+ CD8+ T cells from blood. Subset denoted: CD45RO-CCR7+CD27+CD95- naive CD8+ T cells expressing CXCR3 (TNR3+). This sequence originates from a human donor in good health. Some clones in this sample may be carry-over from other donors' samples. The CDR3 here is CASSLALDSNYNEQFF.